This T cell receptor (beta chain) derives from a study of blood T cell repertoires in COVID-19. Study context: The analysed material was cDNA or gDNA that came from T cells, B-cell-depleted T cells, or PBMCs.

Germline V gene data show CDR1 as MNHNY and CDR2 as SVGAGI (reference sequence). Trimming cost V 8 bases and J 2 bases, with 12 bases left between them. The CDR3 totals 14 residues. Per the authors' pipeline: Quantification of nucleated cells was approximated via reference gene primer amplification. Assay used: immunoSEQ multiplex PCR; TCRdb lists only in-frame clones, some missing. The V and J calls and clone size are taken from that table; D and trimming were inferred from the DNA. The profile shows over 60,000 clones, 82% of them singletons. This clonotype originated in a human donor in a cohort sampled during active COVID-19. This chain connects TRBV6-6 to TRBJ2-2, with D perhaps matching TRBD1 (6 bases). Sequences were obtained from peripheral blood. The CDR3 DNA follows: TGTGCCAGCTTCCGGACAGCAAACACCGGGGAGCTGTTTTTT. Amino acid sequence: CASFRTANTGELFF.